This T cell receptor (beta chain) was obtained from a study of T-cell memory formation after mild COVID-19. Overall study context: TCR clusters largely stayed donor specific. Regarding the study as a whole: Memory cells collected pre-infection included some clones that later responded, suggesting cross-reactive memory joined.

This clonotype was observed a handful of times. Its antigen is as yet unknown. From 5'RACE with constant-segment primers came TCR alpha and TCR beta cDNA libraries that carried sample barcodes and UMIs. One entry per CDR3 protein, called by TCRdb with MiXCR from the 5' RACE reads. The data show approximately 290,000 distinct CDR3 sequences, with less than 9.5% seen just once and 20% to 25% held by the top ten. CDR3 length: 13 amino acids. J lost 6 bases, V lost 4 bases, and 5 bases had no gene match. Germline loops: CDR1 SGHRS, CDR2 YFSETQ. Specimen: PBMCs or a T cell subset sorted from them (not recorded which). This sequence originates from a man between 18 and 29 years old who had mild COVID-19 (a few samples of this study predate the infection). Cell type and time point are not known. The chain joins TRBV5-1 to TRBJ2-5, with 8 bases that match TRBD1. The CDR3 DNA is TGCGCCAGCAGCCAGGGGGCCGATCAGACCCAGTACTTC. Residues: CASSQGADQTQYF.